What follows are 20 T cell receptor beta chains derived from one specimen sequenced in a study of blood T cell repertoires in COVID-19. Sequenced by immunoSEQ multiplex PCR; TCRdb stores in-frame clones only, minus some. This table holds 95,000 to 100,000 clones, 92% found once. The sample consisted of peripheral blood. The receptors were gathered from a man over 45 with active COVID-19.

CDR3 region: CASSVGDRSYNEQFF. CDR3 in DNA: TGTGCCAGCAGCGTAGGGGACAGGTCCTACAATGAGCAGTTCTTC. This chain joins TRBV9 and TRBJ2-1, with TRBD1 matching over 8 bases. The CDR3 sequence is 15 residues long. Germline CDR1 and CDR2: SGDLS and YYNGEE. Germline trimming cut 0 bases from V and 1 base from J; bases unmatched to any gene: 0.

The V gene is TRBV28, the J gene TRBJ2-1; 11 bases agree with TRBD2. CDR1 is MDHEN, CDR2 SYDVKM, per germline. This CDR3 region has 16 residues. The junction had 11 bases not matched to a gene; V was cut back by 11 bases and J by 2 bases. CDR3 coding DNA: TGTGCCGCTAAATTCAAGGGACTAGCGGCCTACAATGAGCAGTTCTTC. Protein: CAAKFKGLAAYNEQFF. Complete variable domain (other parts from reference TRBV28 and TRBJ2-1): DVKVTQSSRYLVKRTGEKVFLECVQDMDHENMFWYRQDPGLGLRLIYFSYDVKMKEKGDIPEGYSVSREKKERFSLILESASTNQTSMYLCAAKFKGLAAYNEQFFGPGTRLTVL.

This clone was observed once. V usage is TRBV3-1 (or the pseudogene TRBV3-2) and J usage is TRBJ2-7, with 8 bases fitting TRBD1. From germline, CDR1 is LGHDT and CDR2 YNNKEL (reference sequence). The length of the CDR3 is 17 residues. J lost 3 bases, V lost 2 bases, and 12 bases had no gene match. The CDR3 sequence is CASSQTADRALNYEQYF. Here the CDR3 DNA reads TGTGCCAGCAGCCAAACCGCGGACAGGGCTTTAAACTACGAGCAGTACTTC.

The CDR3 here is CASSQDFGQGSVNQPQHF. CDR3 in DNA: TGTGCCAGCAGCCAAGATTTTGGACAGGGATCTGTTAATCAGCCCCAGCATTTT. The rearrangement links TRBV4-2 to TRBJ1-5, with TRBD1 matching over 8 bases. V was clipped by 0 bases and J by 4 bases; unmatched bases: 11. This CDR3 spans 18 amino acids. Germline V gene sequence: CDR1 LGHNA, CDR2 YNFKEQ.

This clone was seen just once. The CDR3 DNA reads as TGTGCCTGGAGTGTCGAGGAAGGGAGACGCTTTAGCGGGGTCCCCTACGAGCAGTACTTC. This codes for CAWSVEEGRRFSGVPYEQYF. The chain combines TRBV30 with TRBJ2-7; 8 bases are shared with TRBD2. The V segment lost 0 bases and the J segment 2 bases; nucleotides outside the gene matches: 21. This CDR3 is 20 amino acids long. Germline V lookup: CDR1 GTSNPN, CDR2 SVGIG (reference sequence).

This clone was counted a single time. The chain has TRBV10-3 and TRBJ2-7, with TRBD2 identical over 7 bases. Trimming removed 8 bases from V and 2 bases from J; junction bases left unmatched: 9. CDR3 length: 14 amino acids. Germline assignment: CDR1 ENHRY and CDR2 SYGVKD. Written as DNA, the CDR3 is TGTGCCATCGGCGAGCGGGAAAGTACCTACGAGCAGTACTTC. The encoded protein is CAIGERESTYEQYF.

The rearrangement uses TRBV7-2 and TRBJ1-2; 8 bases map to TRBD1. The CDR3 loop spans 14 amino acids. V lost 8 bases, J lost 1 base, and 6 bases stayed unmatched. From germline, CDR1 is SGHTA and CDR2 FQGNSA. The CDR3 coding sequence is TGTGCCAGCCAGGGGACAGGACTTAACTATGGCTACACCTTC. It yields the protein CASQGTGLNYGYTF.

The gene calls are TRBV11-2 and TRBJ2-7, with 13 bases lining up with TRBD2. J lost 3 bases, V lost 5 bases, and 4 bases had no gene match. The germline CDR1 and CDR2 sequences are SGHAT and FQNNGV. The CDR3 runs 15 residues. The CDR3: CASSLGTSGIYEQYF. CDR3 nucleotide sequence: TGTGCCAGCAGCCTCGGGACTAGCGGGATCTACGAGCAGTACTTC. The full variable domain, its missing parts supplied by reference TRBV11-2 and TRBJ2-7, is EAGVAQSPRYKIIEKRQSVAFWCNPISGHATLYWYQQILGQGPKLLIQFQNNGVVDDSQLPKDRFSAERLKGVDSTLKIQPAKLEDSAVYLCASSLGTSGIYEQYFGPGTRLTVT.

V is TRBV10-3 and J is TRBJ2-3; a possible D gene is TRBD1 (6 bases). V lost 6 bases, J lost 0 bases, and 13 bases lay in between. Germline V lookup: CDR1 ENHRY, CDR2 SYGVKD. This CDR3 is built from 15 residues. The CDR3 region is CAISMGTTSTDTQYF. The CDR3 nucleotides are TGTGCCATCAGCATGGGGACAACTAGCACAGATACGCAGTATTTT.

The chain carries TRBV27 and TRBJ2-7; weak D call: TRBD2 (7 bases). The CDR3 totals 16 residues. Germline assignment: CDR1 MNHEY and CDR2 SMNVEV (reference sequence). Trimming took 3 bases from V and 2 from J, leaving 17 bases between them. CDR3 coding DNA: TGTGCCAGCAGTTTCCGGGGGGCCACTAACACCTACGAGCAGTACTTC. This gives the protein CASSFRGATNTYEQYF.

The V and J genes are TRBV6-6 and TRBJ2-7; 8 bases match TRBD1. This CDR3 is built from 14 residues. With 5 bases clipped from V and 6 bases from J, the junction kept 9 bases outside the gene matches. Germline V gene data show CDR1 as MNHNY and CDR2 as SVGAGI (reference sequence). CDR3 protein: CASSHRGAPSEQYF. CDR3 nucleotide sequence: TGTGCCAGCAGTCACAGGGGGGCGCCATCCGAGCAGTACTTC.

The chain is built from TRBV18 and TRBJ2-1, with D possibly being TRBD2 (6 bases). CDR1 KGHSH and CDR2 LQKENI come from the germline V gene. The CDR3 sequence is 14 residues long. Deletions cut 6 bases from V and 7 bases from J, with 16 bases between. CDR3 protein: CASSLSAGRNEQFF. CDR3 sequence (DNA): TGTGCCAGCTCCCTAAGTGCAGGGAGGAATGAGCAGTTCTTC.

This chain joins TRBV15 and TRBJ1-3, with D possibly being TRBD1 (6 bases). Deletions cut 1 base from V and 2 bases from J, with 12 bases between. This CDR3 region has 16 residues. The germline gives CDR1 LNHNV, CDR2 YYDKDF (reference sequence). This chain's CDR3 is CATSRVQGYTGNTIYF. In nucleotides, the CDR3 is TGTGCCACCAGCAGAGTCCAGGGGTATACTGGAAACACCATATATTTT.

The rearrangement joins TRBV5-1 to TRBJ2-2; the D gene is possibly TRBD1 (6 bases). Germline CDR1 is SGHRS and CDR2 is YFSETQ. Trimming took 5 bases from V and 6 from J, leaving 11 bases between them. CDR3 length: 13 residues. CDR3 loop: CASRPEGAGELFF. For the CDR3, the DNA is TGCGCCAGCAGACCTGAGGGGGCCGGGGAGCTGTTTTTT.

A few counts support this clone. V usage is TRBV7-2 and J usage is TRBJ2-1; 11 nucleotides align to TRBD2. CDR1 SGHTA and CDR2 FQGNSA come from the germline V gene. Unmatched junction bases numbered 10, after V lost 5 bases and J lost 4 bases. This CDR3 is 17 amino acids long. This CDR3 is CASSPVSGRAQYNEQFF. In DNA, the CDR3 is TGTGCCAGCAGCCCGGTTAGCGGGAGGGCCCAATACAATGAGCAGTTCTTC.

This chain joins TRBV18 and TRBJ2-7; possible D gene TRBD1, 5 bases. V was pared by 5 bases and J by 2 bases, with 10 bases between. Germline V CDR1 and CDR2: KGHSH, LQKENI. The CDR3 has 13 amino acids. CDR3 sequence reads: CASSFDRAYEQYF. DNA for the CDR3: TGTGCCAGCTCATTCGACAGAGCCTACGAGCAGTACTTC.

J is TRBJ2-2 and V is TRBV19; 8 bases agree with TRBD1. The trim removed 8 bases at V and 6 bases at J, leaving 8 bases unmatched. CDR3 length: 14 amino acids. The germline V gene has CDR1 LNHDA and CDR2 SQIVND (reference sequence). Here the CDR3 reads CASRDRGKAGELFF. The CDR3, as DNA: TGTGCCAGTCGCGACAGGGGAAAGGCCGGGGAGCTGTTTTTT.

The chain links TRBV4-1 to TRBJ1-2; TRBD1 might be the D (6 bases). Trimming removed 4 bases from V and 7 bases from J, with 13 bases in between. The V gene's germline CDR1 is MGHRA and CDR2 YSYEKL. The CDR3 runs 13 residues. DNA of the CDR3: TGCGCCAGCAGCCGAACAGGGATGGGTGGCTACACCTTC. This codes for CASSRTGMGGYTF.

The rearrangement links TRBV19 to TRBJ2-2; tentatively, D is TRBD1 (6 bases). The CDR3 length is 15 residues. Per germline, CDR1 LNHDA and CDR2 SQIVND (reference sequence). Trimming cost V 4 bases and J 1 base, with 10 bases left between them. The DNA for the CDR3 is TGTGCCAGTAGTAGTAAGGGACAGAACACCGGGGAGCTGTTTTTT. It codes for CASSSKGQNTGELFF.

This clone came up once. CDR3 residues: CASSLSLAGPGSYNEQFF. CDR3 bases: TGTGCCAGCAGCTTATCCTTAGCGGGACCTGGCTCCTACAATGAGCAGTTCTTC. The V call is TRBV7-7, the J call TRBJ2-1; TRBD2 matches at 8 bases. This CDR3 is built from 18 residues. Germline loops: CDR1 SSHAT, CDR2 FNYEAQ (reference sequence). V was clipped by 2 bases and J by 0 bases; unmatched bases: 9.